Listed here is a single T cell receptor (beta chain). These data originate in a study of blood T cell repertoires in COVID-19. Background on the study: From the United States, Italy and Spain came samples of acute and convalescent COVID-19. PBMCs, B-cell-depleted T cells, or T cells provided the cDNA or gDNA that made up the material.

Original processing methods: Amplification of reference gene primers was used by the study to estimate nucleated cell counts. Clones were sequenced by immunoSEQ multiplex PCR, and TCRdb holds only the in-frame ones, with some missing. V, J and clone size are those of that table, while D and trimming were read from the DNA. The sample holds about 230,000 clones; roughly 88% are singletons and the top ten take around 2.4%. CDR3 length: 16 residues. Germline CDR1 is MNHEY and CDR2 is SVGEGT. J gave up 2 bases and V 0 bases, and 3 bases lay outside the gene matches. The sequencing input was peripheral blood. The source of this sequence is a man aged 35-49 years who had recovered from COVID-19. The chain carries TRBV6-2 or TRBV6-3 and TRBJ2-1; 8 nucleotides match TRBD2. The chain's CDR3 is CASSYSRRGAYNEQFF. The CDR3 coding sequence is TGTGCCAGCAGTTACTCGCGGCGGGGGGCCTACAATGAGCAGTTCTTC.